The rows below give T cell receptor beta chains drawn from one sample of a study of blood T cell repertoires in COVID-19. The table came from immunoSEQ multiplex PCR; TCRdb's copy has only in-frame clones and leaves some out. The sample has approximately 170,000 clones; roughly 80% are singletons. Specimen: PBMCs or T cells enriched from blood (not recorded which). The receptors shown here come from a woman in her fifties or sixties who had recovered from COVID-19. The CDR3 runs from the conserved cysteine through the conserved F or W. D genes are given only for firm matches. Size tells how often a clone was seen (once, few, many) or the class of an expanded clone, and some rows leave it out.

d_call clone_size j_call v_call cdr3_nt cdr3_aa
NA NA TRBJ2-4 TRBV5-8 TGTGCCAGCAGCTATGTGGCTTTAGCCAAAAACATTCAGTACTTC CASSYVALAKNIQYF
NA once TRBJ1-6 TRBV2 TGTGCCAGTAATCAACTCAAGAATTCACCCCTCCACTTT CASNQLKNSPLHF
NA NA TRBJ1-3 TRBV19 TGTGCCAGTAGGGAGCCATCGAAACCTAGTGGAAACACCATATATTTT CASREPSKPSGNTIYF
TRBD2 few TRBJ2-7 TRBV6-5 TGTGCCAGCAGTTACGCAGGGCGGGAGTTCTACGAGCAGTACTTC CASSYAGREFYEQYF
NA NA TRBJ2-3 TRBV19 TGTGCCAGTAGTATTATAGGGGCGAGCACAGATACGCAGTATTTT CASSIIGASTDTQYF
TRBD2 few TRBJ2-1 TRBV3-1/TRBV3-2 TGTGCCAGCAGCCACCCCACGGGGGGGAGCAATGAGCAGTTCTTC CASSHPTGGSNEQFF
TRBD2 NA TRBJ2-1 TRBV4-2 TGTGCCAGCAGCCCACCAGGAGCGGGAGAGCGTGAGCAGTTCTTC CASSPPGAGEREQFF
NA NA TRBJ2-7 TRBV6-4 TGTGCCAGCAGTCCCTCCACGGGCTCCTACGAGCAGTACTTC CASSPSTGSYEQYF
NA NA TRBJ2-3 TRBV19 TGTGCCAGTAGTATAGATCCTACAGGAGATACGCAGTATTTT CASSIDPTGDTQYF
TRBD1 NA TRBJ2-1 TRBV18 TGTGCCAGCTCACCCCCGGGACAGGGGTACAATGAGCAGTTCTTC CASSPPGQGYNEQFF
NA few TRBJ2-3 TRBV13 TGTGCCAGCAGCTTGGGCCGAGATACGCAGTATTTT CASSLGRDTQYF
NA NA TRBJ2-1 TRBV19 TGTGCCAGTAGTATAGCTATACCAGGAGGTAGCCTGGCAATCCTCTTC CASSIAIPGGSLAILF
NA NA TRBJ1-1 TRBV6-5 TGTGCCAGCAGTACGGACAGAATCACTGAAGCTTTCTTT CASSTDRITEAFF
NA NA TRBJ2-3 TRBV9 TGTGCCAGCAGCGTAGCGGGGGGCTCAGTTACGCAGTATTTT CASSVAGGSVTQYF
TRBD1 once TRBJ2-2 TRBV5-1 TGCGCCAGCAGCTTGGGACCCAGGGGGCTTACCGGGGAGCTGTTTTTT CASSLGPRGLTGELFF
NA NA TRBJ2-4 TRBV12-3/TRBV12-4 TGTGCCAGCAGTTCGACAAAAAACATTCAGTACTTC CASSSTKNIQYF
NA NA TRBJ1-3 TRBV7-9 TGTGCCAGCAGACCGGGACTCGCGAGCTCTGGAAACACCATATATTTT CASRPGLASSGNTIYF
NA NA TRBJ2-1 TRBV20-1 TGCAGTGCTAGTTTCGGCTGGGGGCACAGCTCCTACAATGAGCAGTTCTTC CSASFGWGHSSYNEQFF
TRBD2 few TRBJ2-3 TRBV10-3 TGTGCCATCAGTGAGAGGGCTAGCGGGTTGCCAGATACGCAGTATTTT CAISERASGLPDTQYF
NA NA TRBJ2-7 TRBV6-2/TRBV6-3 TGTGCCAGCAGCGGGACAAAGAGGTCCTACGAGCAGTACTTC CASSGTKRSYEQYF
TRBD1 NA TRBJ2-7 TRBV5-5 TGTGCCAGCAGCTCGCCTCTGGACAGGGGGCACGAGCAGTACTTC CASSSPLDRGHEQYF
NA once TRBJ1-3 TRBV5-1 TGCGCCAGCAGCTTGAGTCCTGAGGGAAACACCATATATTTT CASSLSPEGNTIYF
TRBD2 NA TRBJ2-7 TRBV7-2 TGTGCCAGCAGCTTAGTTAGCGGGAGCTCCGAGCAGTACTTC CASSLVSGSSEQYF